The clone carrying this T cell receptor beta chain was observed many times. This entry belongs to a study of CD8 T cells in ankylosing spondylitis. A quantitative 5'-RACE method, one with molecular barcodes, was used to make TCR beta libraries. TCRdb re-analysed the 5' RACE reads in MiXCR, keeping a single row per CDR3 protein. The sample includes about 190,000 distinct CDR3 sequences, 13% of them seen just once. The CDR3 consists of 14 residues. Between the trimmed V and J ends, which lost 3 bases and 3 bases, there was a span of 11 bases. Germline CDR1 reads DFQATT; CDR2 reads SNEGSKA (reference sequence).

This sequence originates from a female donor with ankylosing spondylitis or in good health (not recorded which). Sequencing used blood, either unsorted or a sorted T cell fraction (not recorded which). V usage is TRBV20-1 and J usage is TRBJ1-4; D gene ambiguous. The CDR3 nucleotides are TGCAGTGCTAGCGTATTGACACCTAATGAAAAACTGTTTTTT. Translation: CSASVLTPNEKLFF.